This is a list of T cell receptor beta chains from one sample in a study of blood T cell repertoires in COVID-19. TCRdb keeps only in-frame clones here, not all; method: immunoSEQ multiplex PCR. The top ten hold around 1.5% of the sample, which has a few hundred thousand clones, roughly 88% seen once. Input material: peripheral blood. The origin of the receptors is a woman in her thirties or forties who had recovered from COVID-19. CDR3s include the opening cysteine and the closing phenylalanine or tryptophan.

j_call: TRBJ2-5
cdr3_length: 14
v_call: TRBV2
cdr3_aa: CASSDLAGVETQYF

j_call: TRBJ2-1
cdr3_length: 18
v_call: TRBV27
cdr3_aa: CASSILYLTSGGYDEQFF

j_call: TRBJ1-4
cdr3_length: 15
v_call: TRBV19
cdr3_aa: CASSAGTAGREKLFF

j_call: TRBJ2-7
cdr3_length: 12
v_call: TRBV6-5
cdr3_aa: CASRPSGYEQYF

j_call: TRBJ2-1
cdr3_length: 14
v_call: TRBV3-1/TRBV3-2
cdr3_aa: CASSQDYLAGHQFF

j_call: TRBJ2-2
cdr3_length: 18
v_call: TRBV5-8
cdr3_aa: CASSLTLAAGGETGELFF

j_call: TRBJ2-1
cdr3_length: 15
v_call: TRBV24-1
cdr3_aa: CATSDTRRGRDEQFF

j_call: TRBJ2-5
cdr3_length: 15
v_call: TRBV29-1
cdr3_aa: CSVGKGGGFQETQYF

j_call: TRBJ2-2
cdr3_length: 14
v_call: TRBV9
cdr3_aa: CASSVGGHTGELFF

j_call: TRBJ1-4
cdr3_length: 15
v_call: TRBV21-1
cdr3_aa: CASDSSSPTNEKLFF

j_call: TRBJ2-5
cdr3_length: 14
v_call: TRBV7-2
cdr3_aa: CASSWGGLQETQYF

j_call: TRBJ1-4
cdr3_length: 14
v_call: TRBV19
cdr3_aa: CASIGDATNEKLFF

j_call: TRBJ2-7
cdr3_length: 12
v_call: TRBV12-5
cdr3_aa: CASGGDGDEQYF

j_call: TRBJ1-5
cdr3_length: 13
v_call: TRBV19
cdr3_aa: CASGQGPNQPQHF

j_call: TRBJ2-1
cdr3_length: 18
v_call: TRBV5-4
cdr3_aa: CASSPSEGLAGGPDEQFF

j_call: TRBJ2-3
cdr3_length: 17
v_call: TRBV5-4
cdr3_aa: CASSLGLAGFNGDTQYF

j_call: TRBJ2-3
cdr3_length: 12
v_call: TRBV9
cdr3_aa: CASSATRDTQYF

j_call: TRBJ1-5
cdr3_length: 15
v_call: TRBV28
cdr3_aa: CASRPDLGGDQPQHF

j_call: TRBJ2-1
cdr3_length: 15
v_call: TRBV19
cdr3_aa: CASSTGLAEANEQFF

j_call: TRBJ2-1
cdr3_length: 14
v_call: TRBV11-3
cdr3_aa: CASSLSGRYNEQFF

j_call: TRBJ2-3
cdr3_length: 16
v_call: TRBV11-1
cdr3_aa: CASSHSGGQSTDTQYF

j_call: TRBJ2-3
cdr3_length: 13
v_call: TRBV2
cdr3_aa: CASSDFSPDTQYF

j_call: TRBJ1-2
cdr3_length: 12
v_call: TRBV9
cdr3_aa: CASSDGQVGYTF

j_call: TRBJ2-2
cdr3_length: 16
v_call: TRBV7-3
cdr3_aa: CASSLGLAGEAGELFF

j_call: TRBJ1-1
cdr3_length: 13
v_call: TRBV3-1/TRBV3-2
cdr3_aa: CASSQGGHPEAFF

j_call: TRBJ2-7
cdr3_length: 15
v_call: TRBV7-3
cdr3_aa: CASSLRGGNSYEQYF

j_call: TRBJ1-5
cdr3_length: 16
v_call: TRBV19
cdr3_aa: CATSRQQTTDYQPQHF

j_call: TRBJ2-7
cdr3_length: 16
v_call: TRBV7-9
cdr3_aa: CASSPGTGMSSYEQYF

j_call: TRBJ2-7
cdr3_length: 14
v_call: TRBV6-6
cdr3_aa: CASSYSGTSGELHF

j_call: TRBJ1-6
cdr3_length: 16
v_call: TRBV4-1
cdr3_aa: CASSQGTGALNSPLHF

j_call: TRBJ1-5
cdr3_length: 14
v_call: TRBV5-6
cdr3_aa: CASSSLQGSQPQHF